One sample yielded the 5 T cell receptor beta chains listed below, sequenced in a study of vaccination effects on CD4 cells after COVID-19. No cognate antigen is known for these TCRs. Following culture for 9 to 11 days, CD4+ T cells were isolated. Sequencing used immunoSEQ multiplex PCR; TCRdb keeps in-frame clones, though not all of them. This sample has some 50,000 clones; around 74% occur once, and the top ten carry 8.6%. The sample here was CD4+ T cells from PBMCs cultured without peptide, taken before COVID-19 vaccination. These TCRs come from a human donor who had a prior SARS-CoV-2 infection.

The chain uses TRBV4-2 and TRBJ1-1; D call uncertain. Germline assignment: CDR1 LGHNA and CDR2 YNFKEQ. V lost 1 base and J lost 4, with 4 bases in between. There are 12 residues in the CDR3. CDR3 loop: CASSQVGTEAFF. DNA for the CDR3: TGTGCCAGCAGCCAAGTTGGCACTGAAGCTTTCTTT.

CDR3 bases: TGTGCCTGGAGTGTAGCCGTACAAGAGACCCAGTACTTC. This codes for CAWSVAVQETQYF. This rearrangement joins TRBV30 to TRBJ2-5; the D is unclear. The CDR3 has 13 residues. Germline CDR1 reads GTSNPN; CDR2 reads SVGIG (reference sequence). V lost 0 bases to trimming and J lost 2 bases, with 7 bases between them.

The chain carries TRBV6-5 and TRBJ1-2; TRBD1 might be the D (6 bases). The germline V gene has CDR1 MNHEY and CDR2 SVGAGI. Trimming shortened V by 2 bases and J by 6 bases, and 7 bases separated the two germline ends. The length of the CDR3 is 12 residues. As DNA, the CDR3 is TGTGCCAGCAGTTACGACAGGCATGGCTACACCTTC. This codes for CASSYDRHGYTF.

V is TRBV7-3 and J is TRBJ2-1; D is unclear. The germline V gene encodes CDR1 SGHTA and CDR2 FQGTGA. V was cut by 6 bases and J by 5 bases, with 14 bases left in between. The CDR3 runs to 14 residues. CDR3 amino acids: CASSPTRHNNEQFF. The CDR3 DNA reads as TGTGCCAGCAGTCCAACACGGCATAACAATGAGCAGTTCTTC.

The J gene is TRBJ2-7, the V gene TRBV27; 7 nucleotides agree with TRBD1. Unmatched junction bases numbered 18, after V lost 0 bases and J lost 4 bases. CDR1 MNHEY and CDR2 SMNVEV come from the germline V gene (reference sequence). The CDR3 has 19 residues. The CDR3 DNA reads TGTGCCAGCAGTTTATCGAGAAAAGGATTTTGGGCAGGGGGATACGAGCAGTACTTC. As protein: CASSLSRKGFWAGGYEQYF.